What follows are 26 T cell receptor beta chains derived from one specimen sequenced in a study of blood T cell repertoires in COVID-19. Only in-frame clones appear in the TCRdb table, and some are missing; sequencing was by immunoSEQ multiplex PCR. This sample has some 74,000 clones, with about 83% found just once. The sample comprised peripheral blood. Receptors were obtained from an elderly man with acute or convalescent COVID-19.

V usage is TRBV18 and J usage is TRBJ2-5; D gene uncertain. Trimming shortened V by 8 bases and J by 2 bases, and 12 bases separated the two germline ends. Germline CDR1 and CDR2: KGHSH and LQKENI. The CDR3 sequence is 13 residues long. The CDR3 coding sequence is TGTGCCAGCCTTTACAGTTCACAAGAGACCCAGTACTTC. It codes for CASLYSSQETQYF.

The chain employs TRBV9 and TRBJ2-3; TRBD2 is a possible D gene (5 bases). The V end was cut by 4 bases, the J end by 1 base, with 16 bases between. The germline gives CDR1 SGDLS, CDR2 YYNGEE. CDR3 length: 16 amino acids. The CDR3 bases are TGTGCCAGCAGCCCTCCCGGAGGATCCGGCACAGATACGCAGTATTTT. Translated: CASSPPGGSGTDTQYF. The complete variable domain, with remaining parts taken from reference TRBV9 and TRBJ2-3, reads DSGVTQTPKHLITATGQRVTLRCSPRSGDLSVYWYQQSLDQGLQFLIQYYNGEERAKGNILERFSAQQFPDLHSELNLSSLELGDSALYFCASSPPGGSGTDTQYFGPGTRLTVL.

The chain links TRBV6-2 or TRBV6-3 to TRBJ1-6, with a possible D match to TRBD1 (6 bases). Germline V gene lookup returns CDR1 MNHEY and CDR2 SVGEGT. The ends were cut back, 2 bases at V and 13 bases at J, with 15 bases in the middle. The length of the CDR3 is 14 residues. Here the CDR3 reads CASSYRGHVRPLHF. The CDR3 DNA sequence: TGTGCCAGCAGTTACCGGGGACATGTTCGGCCCCTCCACTTT.

The chain carries TRBV30 and TRBJ2-6, with TRBD1 matching over 9 bases. This CDR3 is built from 18 residues. Germline assignment: CDR1 GTSNPN and CDR2 SVGIG (reference sequence). After removal of 1 base from V and 1 base from J, the junction contained 8 bases not matched to a gene. The CDR3 is CAWSGRGQGESGANVLTF. CDR3 DNA: TGTGCCTGGAGTGGTAGGGGACAGGGAGAATCTGGGGCCAACGTCCTGACTTTC.

This clone was counted a few times. This rearrangement joins TRBV15 to TRBJ1-5; 7 bases map to TRBD1. This CDR3 has 17 amino acids. The V and J ends lost 0 bases and 1 base, in that order; junction bases with no gene match: 6. Per the germline V gene, CDR1 is LNHNV and CDR2 is YYDKDF (reference sequence). CDR3 protein: CATSRDSRQGSNQPQHF. CDR3 bases: TGTGCCACCAGCAGAGATTCAAGACAGGGAAGCAATCAGCCCCAGCATTTT.

V usage is TRBV5-5 and J usage is TRBJ1-5, with D uncertain. V was cut by 5 bases and J by 3 bases, with 18 bases left in between. This CDR3 contains 16 residues. Germline assignment: CDR1 SGHKS and CDR2 YYEKEE (reference sequence). This chain's CDR3 is CASSSMGSGNNQPQHF. The CDR3 coding sequence is TGTGCCAGCAGTTCCATGGGATCGGGGAACAATCAGCCCCAGCATTTT. Together with reference TRBV5-5 and TRBJ1-5, the CDR3 gives the full variable domain: DAGVTQSPTHLIKTRGQQVTLRCSPISGHKSVSWYQQVLGQGPQFIFQYYEKEERGRGNFPDRFSARQFPNYSSELNVNALLLGDSALYLCASSSMGSGNNQPQHFGDGTRLSIL.

CDR3 protein: CASRGANEQFF. The CDR3 nucleotides read TGTGCCAGCAGGGGGGCGAATGAGCAGTTCTTC. This sequence joins TRBV3-1 (or the pseudogene TRBV3-2) and TRBJ2-1; a possible D gene is TRBD1 (6 bases). CDR1 and CDR2 (germline): LGHDT, YNNKEL (reference sequence). The CDR3 has 11 amino acids. V lost 6 bases and J lost 7, with 7 bases in between.

The V and J genes are TRBV19 and TRBJ1-4; 8 bases align to TRBD1. V shed 4 bases, J shed 7 bases, and the junction held 11 bases outside the gene matches. Germline CDR1 is LNHDA and CDR2 is SQIVND (reference sequence). This CDR3 has 16 residues. CDR3 loop: CASSKGQGLGGEKLFF. The CDR3 nucleotides read TGTGCCAGTAGTAAAGGACAGGGATTGGGCGGTGAAAAACTGTTTTTT.

This sequence joins TRBV6-1 and TRBJ1-3; TRBD1 might be the D (6 bases). From germline, CDR1 is MNHNS and CDR2 SASEGT. Trimming removed 2 bases from V and 2 bases from J, with 16 bases in between. There are 17 residues in the CDR3. The CDR3 region is CASSELGARVPGNTIYF. The CDR3 nucleotides are TGTGCCAGCAGTGAACTGGGGGCGAGAGTCCCTGGAAACACCATATATTTT.

This chain links TRBV18 with TRBJ1-6, with 9 bases matching TRBD1. The CDR3 contains 13 residues. Germline values: CDR1 KGHSH, CDR2 LQKENI. The junction had 13 bases not matched to a gene; V was cut back by 11 bases and J by 14 bases. DNA for the CDR3: TGTGCCTCCTTAGGGGACAGGGTTATCTCCCTCCACTTT. It encodes CASLGDRVISLHF.

The chain carries TRBV28 and TRBJ1-5; D not certain. Germline CDR1 and CDR2: MDHEN and SYDVKM. V lost 6 bases and J 1 base, leaving 7 bases between the germline ends. This CDR3 spans 13 amino acids. CDR3 DNA: TGTGCCAGCAGAGGAGGGAGCAATCAGCCCCAGCATTTT. This codes for CASRGGSNQPQHF.

This sequence joins TRBV27 and TRBJ2-1; 10 bases match TRBD1. CDR3 size: 14 residues. Germline CDR1 is MNHEY and CDR2 is SMNVEV (reference sequence). V lost 5 bases and J lost 8; bases outside the gene matches: 6. This CDR3 reads CASSPRQGADEQFF. The DNA of the CDR3 is TGTGCCAGCAGTCCTAGACAGGGGGCGGATGAGCAGTTCTTC.

The rearrangement links TRBV3-1 (or the pseudogene TRBV3-2) to TRBJ1-2, with TRBD1 as a possible D gene (6 bases). V was cut by 4 bases and J by 3 bases, with 12 bases left in between. CDR1 is LGHDT and CDR2 is YNNKEL in the germline V gene (reference sequence). The CDR3 is 14 residues long. The CDR3 bases are TGTGCCAGCAGCCCCCACAGGGCCGACTATGGCTACACCTTC. Translation gives CASSPHRADYGYTF.

The chain is built from TRBV7-9 and TRBJ2-2; 7 bases map to TRBD1. J gave up 3 bases and V 6 bases, and 7 bases lay outside the gene matches. This CDR3 has 15 residues. From germline, CDR1 is SEHNR and CDR2 FQNEAQ (reference sequence). CDR3 DNA: TGTGCCAGCAGATACCGGGACAGCTACACCGGGGAGCTGTTTTTT. Its translation: CASRYRDSYTGELFF.

The chain links TRBV5-1 to TRBJ2-7, with 7 bases fitting TRBD1. There are 13 residues in the CDR3. V gave up 5 bases and J gave up 0 bases; unmatched junction bases: 2. The germline gives CDR1 SGHRS, CDR2 YFSETQ. The CDR3: CASSSGGSYEQYF. CDR3 sequence (DNA): TGCGCCAGCAGTTCAGGGGGCTCCTACGAGCAGTACTTC. The entire variable domain, with the rest obtained from reference TRBV5-1 and TRBJ2-7, is as follows: KAGVTQTPRYLIKTRGQQVTLSCSPISGHRSVSWYQQTPGQGLQFLFEYFSETQRNKGNFPGRFSGRQFSNSRSEMNVSTLELGDSALYLCASSSGGSYEQYFGPGTRLTVT.

The chain employs TRBV7-9 and TRBJ1-1; 8 nucleotides agree with TRBD1. The CDR3 has 17 amino acids. Unmatched junction bases numbered 9, after V lost 3 bases and J lost 0 bases. The germline V gene has CDR1 SEHNR and CDR2 FQNEAQ (reference sequence). CDR3 bases: TGTGCCAGCAGCTTCCGGGACAGGTTGTCCTTGAACACTGAAGCTTTCTTT. Translation gives CASSFRDRLSLNTEAFF.

The CDR3 reads CASSQSDRENYGYTF. The CDR3, as DNA: TGTGCCAGCAGCCAATCAGACAGGGAAAACTATGGCTACACCTTC. The V gene is TRBV3-1 (or the pseudogene TRBV3-2), the J gene TRBJ1-2; 7 positions match TRBD1. The CDR3 runs 15 residues. V trimming: 2 bases; J trimming: 2 bases; junction bases outside the gene matches: 5. Germline CDR1 is LGHDT and CDR2 is YNNKEL (reference sequence).

CDR3 bases: TGTGCCAGCAGCTTTGGGGGCACTAACTATGGCTACACCTTC. It is translated as CASSFGGTNYGYTF. The chain combines TRBV5-6 with TRBJ1-2, with D maybe TRBD1 (6 bases). Trimming cost V 2 bases and J 0 bases, with 8 bases left between them. This CDR3 contains 14 residues. CDR1 SGHDT and CDR2 YYEEEE come from the germline V gene. Supplemented by reference TRBV5-6 and TRBJ1-2, the full variable domain reads DAGVTQSPTHLIKTRGQQVTLRCSPKSGHDTVSWYQQALGQGPQFIFQYYEEEERQRGNFPDRFSGHQFPNYSSELNVNALLLGDSALYLCASSFGGTNYGYTFGSGTRLTVV.

The rearrangement uses TRBV7-9 and TRBJ2-1, with 7 nucleotides matching TRBD1. There are 17 residues in the CDR3. The germline CDR1 and CDR2 sequences are SEHNR and FQNEAQ (reference sequence). J was trimmed by 5 bases and V by 1 base; bases with no gene match: 11. The CDR3 protein is CASSLVTVRDSNNEQFF. CDR3 nucleotide sequence: TGTGCCAGCAGCTTAGTTACAGTCCGGGACAGTAACAATGAGCAGTTCTTC.

The chain carries TRBV7-2 and TRBJ2-1, with a tentative D call TRBD2 (6 bases). The CDR3 length is 14 residues. Deletions cut 6 bases from V and 10 bases from J, with 19 bases between. The germline gives CDR1 SGHTA, CDR2 FQGNSA. The chain's CDR3 is CASREGTAFREQFF. CDR3 coding DNA: TGTGCCAGCAGAGAAGGGACTGCCTTCCGGGAGCAGTTCTTC.

The genes are TRBV19 and TRBJ1-2; tentatively, D is TRBD1 (5 bases). V was pared by 3 bases and J by 6 bases, with 11 bases between. CDR1 and CDR2 (germline): LNHDA, SQIVND (reference sequence). This CDR3 has 13 amino acids. CDR3 coding DNA: TGTGCCAGTAGTATCGCAGGGTTGAATGGCTACACCTTC. The encoded protein is CASSIAGLNGYTF.

V is TRBV28 and J is TRBJ1-4, with D perhaps matching TRBD1 (5 bases). The CDR3 sequence is 14 residues long. Germline CDR1 is MDHEN and CDR2 is SYDVKM. V gave up 8 bases and J gave up 0 bases, with 10 bases separating them. The CDR3 spells CASSKGATNEKLFF. CDR3 sequence (DNA): TGTGCCAGCTCTAAAGGGGCAACTAATGAAAAACTGTTTTTT. Based on the CDR3 plus reference TRBV28 and TRBJ1-4, the full variable domain is DVKVTQSSRYLVKRTGEKVFLECVQDMDHENMFWYRQDPGLGLRLIYFSYDVKMKEKGDIPEGYSVSREKKERFSLILESASTNQTSMYLCASSKGATNEKLFFGSGTQLSVL.

This clone came up a few times. This chain joins TRBV6-4 and TRBJ2-3; 9 nucleotides align to TRBD2. J gave up 2 bases and V 6 bases, and 6 bases lay outside the gene matches. The CDR3 spans 15 residues. Germline loops: CDR1 MRHNA, CDR2 SNTAGT. The CDR3 nucleotides read TGTGCCAGCAGCGCGGCTAGCGGGGTCACAGATACGCAGTATTTT. The encoded protein is CASSAASGVTDTQYF.

The chain has TRBV4-1 and TRBJ2-1; TRBD2 agrees at 10 bases. In germline, CDR1 is MGHRA, CDR2 YSYEKL. This CDR3 comprises 13 residues. J lost 5 bases, V lost 8 bases, and 3 bases had no gene match. CDR3 coding DNA: TGCGCCAGCCGGACTAGCGGAAACAATGAGCAGTTCTTC. Amino acid sequence: CASRTSGNNEQFF.

The genes are TRBV29-1 and TRBJ1-4, with a possible D match to TRBD1 (5 bases). This CDR3 is 12 amino acids long. Trimming stripped 4 bases from V and 8 bases from J, with 11 bases between. The germline gives CDR1 SQVTM, CDR2 ANQGSEA. Here the CDR3 DNA reads TGCAGCGTTGGGGCAGGGCGGGAAAAACTGTTTTTT. Its translation is CSVGAGREKLFF.

The chain combines TRBV9 with TRBJ1-1; TRBD1 is a possible D gene (6 bases). Germline loops: CDR1 SGDLS, CDR2 YYNGEE. The CDR3 has 14 amino acids. Trimming took off 3 bases at V and 5 bases at J, with 14 bases between the two ends. Here the CDR3 DNA reads TGTGCCAGCAGCGGAGAGACAGGTTTTACTGAAGCTTTCTTT. Amino acid sequence: CASSGETGFTEAFF.